This T cell receptor beta chain was recovered during a study of vaccination effects on CD4 cells after COVID-19. Study background: Vaccine administered to participants consisted of two doses of either BNT162b2 or mRNA-1273. Whole-study results and caveats: The study found that only 1 of 255 vaccine-induced clones from healthy vaccinees cross-reacted with common cold coronaviruses.

This clone was detected only a few times. Its specificity is not known. Sequenced by immunoSEQ multiplex PCR; TCRdb stores in-frame clones only, minus some. This sample has 30,000 or so clones, with less than 75% found just once. The CDR3 has 12 residues. The junction had 3 bases not matched to a gene; V was cut back by 5 bases and J by 4 bases. From germline, CDR1 is SQVTM and CDR2 ANQGSEA. After roughly 10 days in culture, the CD4+ T cells were isolated. Half the medium was swapped for IL-2 medium on days 3 and 7. The source is a human donor who received a COVID-19 vaccine. Sequenced here: CD4+ T cells from PBMCs cultured without peptide, sampled before COVID-19 vaccination. The chain couples TRBV29-1 to TRBJ1-2; 8 nucleotides agree with TRBD1. CDR3 in DNA: TGCAGCGTTAGGACAGGGTCCTATGGCTACACCTTC. It specifies CSVRTGSYGYTF.